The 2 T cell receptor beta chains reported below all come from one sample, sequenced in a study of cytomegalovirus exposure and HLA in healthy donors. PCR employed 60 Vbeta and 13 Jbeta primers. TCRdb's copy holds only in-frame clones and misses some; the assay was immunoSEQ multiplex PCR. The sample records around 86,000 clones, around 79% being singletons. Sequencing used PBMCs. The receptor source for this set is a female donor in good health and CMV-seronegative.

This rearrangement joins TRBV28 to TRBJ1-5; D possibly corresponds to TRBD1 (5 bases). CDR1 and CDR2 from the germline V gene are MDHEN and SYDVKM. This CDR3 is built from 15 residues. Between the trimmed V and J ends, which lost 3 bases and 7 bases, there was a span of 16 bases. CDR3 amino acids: CASSFLQGRQQPQHF. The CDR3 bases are TGTGCCAGCAGTTTCCTCCAGGGAAGACAACAGCCCCAGCATTTT.

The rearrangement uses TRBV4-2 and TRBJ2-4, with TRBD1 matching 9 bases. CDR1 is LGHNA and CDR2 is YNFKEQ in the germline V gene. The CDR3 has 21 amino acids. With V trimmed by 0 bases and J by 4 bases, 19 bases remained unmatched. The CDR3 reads CASSQEPGTGRYSRLKNIQYF. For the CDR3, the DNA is TGTGCCAGCAGCCAAGAACCCGGGACAGGGCGCTACAGCAGGCTAAAAAACATTCAGTACTTC.